The T cell receptor (beta chain) under discussion was sequenced for a study of blood T cell repertoires in COVID-19. Study at large: PBMCs, B-cell-depleted T cells, or T cells were the source of the cDNA or gDNA that made up the material.

Libraries were prepared by immunoSEQ multiplex PCR; TCRdb keeps only in-frame clonotypes and omits some of them. Of under 250,000 clones in the sample, 80% to 90% were seen once. V lost 6 bases and J lost 6, with 20 bases in between. This CDR3 contains 15 residues. Germline loops: CDR1 LNHDA, CDR2 SQIVND (reference sequence). Participants had their cohort set by participant-reported clinical history. Specimen: PBMCs or T cells enriched from blood (not recorded which). This clonotype was obtained from a woman aged 18-29 years in a cohort exposed to, infected with or recovered from COVID-19 (not recorded which). The rearrangement joins TRBV19 to TRBJ1-2; possibly TRBD1 for D (5 bases). DNA of the CDR3: TGTGCCAGTAGCCGAAGTCGGACAAGGAGTGATGGCTACACCTTC. Protein: CASSRSRTRSDGYTF.